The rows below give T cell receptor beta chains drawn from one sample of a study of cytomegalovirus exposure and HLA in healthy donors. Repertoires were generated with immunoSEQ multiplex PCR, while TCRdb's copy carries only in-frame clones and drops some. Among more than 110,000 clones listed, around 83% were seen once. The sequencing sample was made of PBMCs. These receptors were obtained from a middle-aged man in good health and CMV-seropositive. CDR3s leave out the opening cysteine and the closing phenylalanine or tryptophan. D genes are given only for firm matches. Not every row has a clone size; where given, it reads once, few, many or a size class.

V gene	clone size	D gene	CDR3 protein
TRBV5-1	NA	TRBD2	ASSLGGLAGFLIYEQY
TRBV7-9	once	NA	ASSPVGAADTQY
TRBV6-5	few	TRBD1	ASSYSGIGGNIQY
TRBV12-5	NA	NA	ASGLWGPGELF
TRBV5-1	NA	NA	ASSYITGETQY
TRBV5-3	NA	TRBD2	ARSLVDLGTSGYNEQF
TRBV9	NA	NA	ASSVGRGSYEQY
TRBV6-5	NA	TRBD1	ASSYGRGRTNEKLF
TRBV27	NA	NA	ASSRGGVGYT
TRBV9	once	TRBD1	ASSTGQLNSPLH
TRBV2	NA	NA	ASSGGLLEQPQH
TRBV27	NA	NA	ASSLNSGGEQY
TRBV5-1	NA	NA	ASSLAAGADTQY
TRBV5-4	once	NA	ASSIQNTGELF
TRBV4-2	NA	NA	ASSQDERTNQPQH
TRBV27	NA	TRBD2	ASSTPSGTSTDTQY
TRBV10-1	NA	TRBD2	ASSESKAGLNTGELF
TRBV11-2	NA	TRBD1	ASSRTGGGQPQH
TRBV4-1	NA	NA	ASSLLSLAAKDEQY
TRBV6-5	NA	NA	ASSRRSYNEQF
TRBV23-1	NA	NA	ASGPTVQETQY
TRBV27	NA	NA	ASSTQGSYGYT
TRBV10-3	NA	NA	ATRDTHQPQH
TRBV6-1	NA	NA	ASSLSTVPDYEQY
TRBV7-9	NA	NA	ASSFSGRSTEAF
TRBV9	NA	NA	ASSDDRNQPQH
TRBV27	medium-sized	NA	ASRLGAGTNTEAF
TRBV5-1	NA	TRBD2	ASSGTSGSYEQY
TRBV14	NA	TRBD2	ASSLRLAGGRYEQY
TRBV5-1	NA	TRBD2	ASSLGTSGSETQY
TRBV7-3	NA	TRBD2	ASSPSSGAYNEQF
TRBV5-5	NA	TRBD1	ASSPGTGLTYGYT
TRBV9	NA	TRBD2	ASSVGSGGISYEQY
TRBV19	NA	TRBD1	ASSMPQGQGNTIY
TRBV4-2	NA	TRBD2	ASSQESTTSADTQY
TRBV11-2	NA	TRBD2	ASSSVIAGSSYEQY
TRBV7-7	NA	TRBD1	ASSFRGYETQY
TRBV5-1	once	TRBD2	ASSLGLAGADTQY
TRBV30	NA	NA	AWSSTVFLTEAF
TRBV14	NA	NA	ASSQERRDTQY
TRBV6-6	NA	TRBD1	ASSPGQGVNQPQH
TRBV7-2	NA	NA	ASSQKYEQY
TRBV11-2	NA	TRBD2	ASSLDLGGLAVSYNEQF
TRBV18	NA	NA	ASSPTGRGGNQPQH
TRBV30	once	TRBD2	AWSSRGGTDTQY
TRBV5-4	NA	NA	ASSQLQRGWTDTQY
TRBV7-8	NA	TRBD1	ASSVTGSDSPLH
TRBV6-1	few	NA	ASGGGYEQY
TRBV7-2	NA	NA	ASSLEGQKTSPLH
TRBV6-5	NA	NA	ASRRQEYNEQY
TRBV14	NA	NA	ASSRPLQGVDTQY